The present T cell receptor beta chain was sequenced within a study of radiotherapy plus CTLA-4 blockade in lung cancer. Concerning this clone: Its antigen is not identified.

Method: immunoSEQ multiplex PCR; TCRdb's copy keeps in-frame clones and lacks some. Of roughly 35,000 clones listed, around 70% are singletons. The CDR3 runs to 15 residues. Losses at the gene ends were 4 bases for V and 3 bases for J; bases not matched to a gene: 8. Germline assignment: CDR1 SGHRS and CDR2 YFSETQ. Study observations and caveats: There was expansion of tumor-derived TCR clones in blood after radiotherapy plus ipilimumab.

The chain joins TRBV5-1 to TRBJ1-1; 8 bases map to TRBD1. The receptor was isolated from a human donor with non-small cell lung cancer that progressed on radiotherapy plus ipilimumab. The starting material was peripheral blood, obtained from a patient treated with radiotherapy plus ipilimumab. The chain's CDR3 is CASSPERQGYTEAFF. The CDR3, as DNA: TGCGCCAGCAGCCCGGAGCGACAGGGGTACACTGAAGCTTTCTTT.